A selection of T cell receptor beta chains follows, all from one sample in a study of blood T cells in healthy people across ages. MiXCR, run by TCRdb on the 5' RACE reads, gives a single entry per CDR3 protein. Among about 1.4 million distinct CDR3 sequences listed, roughly 60% were seen once. Sequencing was carried out using blood. All receptors derive from a man between 18 and 35 years old in good health. The CDR3 runs from the conserved cysteine through the conserved F or W. A D gene is named only where the DNA matches it firmly. Clone sizes are given selectively: once, few, many, or a class where the clone is expanded.

v_call d_call clone_size cdr3_aa
TRBV6-1 . . CASNQGINQPQHF
TRBV29-1 TRBD2 . CSGGGVNTGELFF
TRBV6-6 TRBD1 few CASSKPDRGHEKLFF
TRBV12-3/TRBV12-4 TRBD1 . CASSPRGGGLDGYTF
TRBV2 . . CASLTGRSSNEQFF
TRBV3-1 . . CASSPIPYQETQYF
TRBV10-3 . few CATAPPGADTQYF
TRBV7-8 . once CASSLRRELAGANVLTF
TRBV7-2 . . CASSVTPWGTQYF
TRBV20-1 TRBD1 . CSGGQENTGELFF
TRBV7-2 . . CASSPLRASPEQFF
TRBV5-1 . . CASSRRGTVQETQYF
TRBV20-1 TRBD1 . CSARDRQGVWYNEQFF